The 6 T cell receptor beta chains below come from one sample, sequenced in a study of CD8 T cells in ankylosing spondylitis. Points from the study as a whole: Within ankylosing spondylitis blood, a TCR beta motif made up of under 10 highly homologous variants appeared to be characteristic.

From the 5' RACE reads, TCRdb called clonotypes with MiXCR, one entry per CDR3 protein. The sample has more than 600,000 distinct CDR3 sequences; roughly 19% are singletons. No antigen has been assigned to these receptors. Sequencing was carried out using blood, either unsorted or a sorted T cell fraction (not recorded which). The receptors originated from a male donor with ankylosing spondylitis.

This clonotype was detected a few times. J is TRBJ2-1 and V is TRBV29-1; 13 bases map to TRBD2. Germline loops: CDR1 SQVTM, CDR2 ANQGSEA. V dropped 5 bases and J dropped 14; count of bases not matched to a gene: 6. There are 12 residues in the CDR3. The CDR3 nucleotides are TGCAGCGTTTCTGGACTAGCGGGAGTTGAGTTCTTC. Residues: CSVSGLAGVEFF.

This clonotype has just a few counts. J is TRBJ2-2 and V is TRBV9; TRBD2 aligns across 8 bases. Trimming took 0 bases from V and 2 from J; bases not matched to a gene: 0. Germline loops: CDR1 SGDLS, CDR2 YYNGEE. This CDR3 spans 15 amino acids. As DNA, the CDR3 is TGTGCCAGCAGCGTAGTAGCGGGAAACACCGGGGAGCTGTTTTTT. Residues: CASSVVAGNTGELFF. The full variable domain, with the rest looked up from reference TRBV9 and TRBJ2-2, is DSGVTQTPKHLITATGQRVTLRCSPRSGDLSVYWYQQSLDQGLQFLIQYYNGEERAKGNILERFSAQQFPDLHSELNLSSLELGDSALYFCASSVVAGNTGELFFGEGSRLTVL.

This clonotype was seen a few times. V is TRBV5-5 and J is TRBJ1-5; no clear D gene. Germline lookup yields CDR1 SGHKS and CDR2 YYEKEE (reference sequence). The CDR3 runs 14 residues. Trimming removed 2 bases at V and 7 bases at J, with 13 bases between. As DNA, the CDR3 is TGTGCCAGCAGCTTAAGTCTTCTGGGGCAGCCCCAGCATTTT. Its protein is CASSLSLLGQPQHF.

A few counts support this clonotype. V gene TRBV4-1 combines with J gene TRBJ2-7; perhaps TRBD1 as D (6 bases). The CDR3 totals 15 residues. Germline V gene sequence: CDR1 MGHRA, CDR2 YSYEKL. Trimming took off 4 bases at V and 3 bases at J, with 16 bases between the two ends. The CDR3 DNA is TGCGCCAGCAGCCTAACCCCAGGGGTTCGCTACGAGCAGTACTTC. This sequence encodes CASSLTPGVRYEQYF.

The V call is TRBV7-6, the J call TRBJ2-2; 9 positions match TRBD1. This CDR3 comprises 16 residues. Germline-derived CDR1 and CDR2 are SGHVS and FNYEAQ. J was trimmed by 5 bases and V by 7 bases; bases with no gene match: 11. CDR3 DNA: TGTGCCAGCACCAGAACAGGGGGCGTGGTAACCGGGGAGCTGTTTTTT. Protein product: CASTRTGGVVTGELFF.

This clonotype occurred once. The rearrangement joins TRBV18 to TRBJ2-5, with D unclear. The CDR3 covers 17 residues. Germline CDR1 KGHSH, CDR2 LQKENI. The germline V and J ends were trimmed by 4 bases and 2 bases, with 20 bases remaining between them. This CDR3 is CASSLPAPRVGQETQYF. The CDR3 DNA reads TGTGCCAGCTCACTGCCGGCCCCTAGAGTGGGGCAAGAGACCCAGTACTTC. Combining the CDR3 with reference TRBV18 and TRBJ2-5 gives the whole variable domain NAGVMQNPRHLVRRRGQEARLRCSPMKGHSHVYWYRQLPEEGLKFMVYLQKENIIDESGMPKERFSAEFPKEGPSILRIQQVVRGDSAAYFCASSLPAPRVGQETQYFGPGTRLLVL.